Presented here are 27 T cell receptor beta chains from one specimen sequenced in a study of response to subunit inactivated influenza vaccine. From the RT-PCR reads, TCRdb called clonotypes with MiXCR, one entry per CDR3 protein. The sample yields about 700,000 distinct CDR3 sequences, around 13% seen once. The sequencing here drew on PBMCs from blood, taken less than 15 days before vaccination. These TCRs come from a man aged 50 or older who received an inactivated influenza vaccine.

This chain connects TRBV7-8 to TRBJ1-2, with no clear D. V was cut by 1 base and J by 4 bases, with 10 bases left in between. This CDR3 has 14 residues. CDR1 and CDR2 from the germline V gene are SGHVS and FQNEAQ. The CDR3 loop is CASSLGASTYGYTF. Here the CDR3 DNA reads TGTGCCAGCAGCTTAGGGGCTAGTACCTATGGCTACACCTTC.

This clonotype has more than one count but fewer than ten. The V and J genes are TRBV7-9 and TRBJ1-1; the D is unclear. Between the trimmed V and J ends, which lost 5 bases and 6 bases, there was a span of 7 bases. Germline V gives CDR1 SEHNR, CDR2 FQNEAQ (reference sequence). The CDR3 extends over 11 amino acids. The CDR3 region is CASSPKAEAFF. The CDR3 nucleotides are TGTGCCAGCAGCCCCAAGGCTGAAGCTTTCTTT.

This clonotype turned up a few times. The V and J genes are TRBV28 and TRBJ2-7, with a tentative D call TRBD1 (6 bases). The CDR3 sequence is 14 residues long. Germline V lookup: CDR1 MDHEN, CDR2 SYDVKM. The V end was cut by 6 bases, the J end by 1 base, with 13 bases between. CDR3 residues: CASSDLQGSYEQYF. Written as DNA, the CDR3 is TGTGCCAGCAGCGACCTACAGGGATCCTACGAGCAGTACTTC.

The CDR3 reads CAISESWEVGDIQYF. In nucleotides, the CDR3 is TGTGCCATCAGTGAGTCTTGGGAGGTAGGGGACATTCAGTACTTC. The chain is built from TRBV10-3 and TRBJ2-4, with a tentative D call TRBD2 (6 bases). The V end was cut by 0 bases, the J end by 8 bases, with 14 bases between. CDR3 length: 15 residues. Germline lookup yields CDR1 ENHRY and CDR2 SYGVKD.

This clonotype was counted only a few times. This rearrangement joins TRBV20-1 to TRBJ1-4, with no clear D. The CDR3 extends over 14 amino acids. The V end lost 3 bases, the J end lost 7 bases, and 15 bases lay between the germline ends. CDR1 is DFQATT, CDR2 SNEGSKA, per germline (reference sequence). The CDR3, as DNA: TGCAGTGCTAGGCCCCCAGGCAAGGCTGAAAAACTGTTTTTT. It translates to CSARPPGKAEKLFF.

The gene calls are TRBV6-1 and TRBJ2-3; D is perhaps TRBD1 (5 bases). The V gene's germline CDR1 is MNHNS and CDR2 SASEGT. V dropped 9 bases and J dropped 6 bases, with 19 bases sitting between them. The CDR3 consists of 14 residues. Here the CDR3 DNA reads TGTGCCAGTAACCCAAGGACATTTCAGGATACGCAGTATTTT. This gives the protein CASNPRTFQDTQYF.

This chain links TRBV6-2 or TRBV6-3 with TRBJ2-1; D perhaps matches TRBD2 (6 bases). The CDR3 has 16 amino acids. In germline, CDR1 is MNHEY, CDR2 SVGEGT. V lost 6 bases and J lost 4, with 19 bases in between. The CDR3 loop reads CASSLDPSGSYNEQFF. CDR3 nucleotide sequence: TGTGCCAGCAGCCTTGACCCCAGCGGGTCTTACAATGAGCAGTTCTTC.

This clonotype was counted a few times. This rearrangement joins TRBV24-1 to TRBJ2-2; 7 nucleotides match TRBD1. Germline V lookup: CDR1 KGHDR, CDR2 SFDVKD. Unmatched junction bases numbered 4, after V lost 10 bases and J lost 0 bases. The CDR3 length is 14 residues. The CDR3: CATQGQTNTGELFF. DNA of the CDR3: TGTGCCACTCAGGGACAGACGAACACCGGGGAGCTGTTTTTT.

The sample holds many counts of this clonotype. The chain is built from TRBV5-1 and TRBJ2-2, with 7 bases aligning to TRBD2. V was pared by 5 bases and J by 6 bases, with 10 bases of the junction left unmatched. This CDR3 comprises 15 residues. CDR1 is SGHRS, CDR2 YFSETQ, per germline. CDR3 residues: CASRASGIGAGELFF. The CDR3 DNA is TGCGCCAGCAGGGCCAGCGGGATAGGGGCCGGGGAGCTGTTTTTT.

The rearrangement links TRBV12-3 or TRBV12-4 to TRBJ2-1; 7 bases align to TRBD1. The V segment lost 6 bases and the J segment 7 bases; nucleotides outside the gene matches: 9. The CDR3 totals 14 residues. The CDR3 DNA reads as TGTGCCAGCAGGGGCCCCGGGACAGCGAATGAGCAGTTCTTC. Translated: CASRGPGTANEQFF.

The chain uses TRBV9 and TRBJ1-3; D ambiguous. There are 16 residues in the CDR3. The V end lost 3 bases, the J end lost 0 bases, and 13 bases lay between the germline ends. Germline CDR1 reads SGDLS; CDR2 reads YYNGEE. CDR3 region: CASSAYKGYSGNTIYF. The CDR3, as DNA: TGTGCCAGCAGCGCGTATAAGGGTTACTCTGGAAACACCATATATTTT.

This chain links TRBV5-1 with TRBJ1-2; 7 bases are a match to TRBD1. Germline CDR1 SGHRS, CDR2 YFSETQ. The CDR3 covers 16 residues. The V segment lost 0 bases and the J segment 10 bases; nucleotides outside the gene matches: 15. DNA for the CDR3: TGCGCCAGCAGCTTGGCCCCGCGGGACAGCTCTGAAGTCTACACCTTC. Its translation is CASSLAPRDSSEVYTF.

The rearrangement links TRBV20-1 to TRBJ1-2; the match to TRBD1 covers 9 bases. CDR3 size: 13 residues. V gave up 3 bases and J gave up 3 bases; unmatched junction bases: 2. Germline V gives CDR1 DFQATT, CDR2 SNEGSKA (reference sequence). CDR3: CSARGQGDYGYTF. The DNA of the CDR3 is TGCAGTGCTAGGGGACAGGGTGACTATGGCTACACCTTC.

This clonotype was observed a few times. CDR3 DNA sequence: TGTGCCAGCTCACCAGAAGGGGTTCGGATGAACACTGAAGCTTTCTTT. Translating it yields CASSPEGVRMNTEAFF. The rearrangement uses TRBV18 and TRBJ1-1, with D possibly being TRBD1 (5 bases). The V gene lost 2 bases and the J gene lost 0 bases, with 13 bases spanning the gap. The CDR3 consists of 16 residues. Germline assignment: CDR1 KGHSH and CDR2 LQKENI.

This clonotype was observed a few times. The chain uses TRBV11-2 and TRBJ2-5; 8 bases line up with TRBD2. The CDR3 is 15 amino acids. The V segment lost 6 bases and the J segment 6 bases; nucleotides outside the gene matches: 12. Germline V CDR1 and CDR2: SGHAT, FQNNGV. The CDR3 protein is CASSPGLAQVKTQYF. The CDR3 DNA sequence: TGTGCCAGCAGTCCAGGACTAGCCCAAGTAAAGACCCAGTACTTC.

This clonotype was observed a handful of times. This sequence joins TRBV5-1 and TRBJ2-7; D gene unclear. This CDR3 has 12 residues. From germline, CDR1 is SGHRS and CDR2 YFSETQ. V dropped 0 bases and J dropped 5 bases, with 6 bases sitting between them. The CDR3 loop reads CASSLGYHEQYF. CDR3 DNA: TGCGCCAGCAGCTTGGGGTACCACGAGCAGTACTTC.

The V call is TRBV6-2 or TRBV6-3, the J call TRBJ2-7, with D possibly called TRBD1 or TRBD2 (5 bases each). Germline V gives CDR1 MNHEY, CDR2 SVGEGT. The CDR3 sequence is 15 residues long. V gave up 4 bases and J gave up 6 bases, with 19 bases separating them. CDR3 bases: TGTGCCAGCAGTTCCTCGGGACGGACGGGCCTCGAGCAGTACTTC. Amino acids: CASSSSGRTGLEQYF.

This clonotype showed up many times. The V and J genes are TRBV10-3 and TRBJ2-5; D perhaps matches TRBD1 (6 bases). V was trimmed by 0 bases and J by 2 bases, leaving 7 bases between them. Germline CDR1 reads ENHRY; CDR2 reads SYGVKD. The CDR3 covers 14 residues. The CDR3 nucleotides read TGTGCCATCAGTGAGTCCGACAGGCAAGAGACCCAGTACTTC. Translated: CAISESDRQETQYF.

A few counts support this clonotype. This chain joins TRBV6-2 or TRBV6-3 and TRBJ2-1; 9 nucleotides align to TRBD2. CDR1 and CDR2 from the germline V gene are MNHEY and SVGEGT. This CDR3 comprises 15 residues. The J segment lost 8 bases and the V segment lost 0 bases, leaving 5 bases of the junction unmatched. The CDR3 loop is CASSYSRGRAHEQFF. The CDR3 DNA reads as TGTGCCAGCAGTTACTCCCGCGGGAGGGCTCATGAGCAGTTCTTC.

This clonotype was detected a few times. CDR3 sequence reads: CASSHRGQTTEAFF. The CDR3 DNA sequence: TGTGCCAGCAGCCACCGAGGACAGACGACTGAAGCTTTCTTT. The V gene is TRBV4-2, the J gene TRBJ1-1, with D perhaps matching TRBD1 (6 bases). There are 14 residues in the CDR3. Germline-derived CDR1 and CDR2 are LGHNA and YNFKEQ. V lost 3 bases and J lost 5, with 13 bases in between.

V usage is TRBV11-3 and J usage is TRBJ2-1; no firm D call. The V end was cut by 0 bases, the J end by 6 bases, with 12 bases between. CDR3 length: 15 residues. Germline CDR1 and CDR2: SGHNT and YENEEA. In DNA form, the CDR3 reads TGTGCCAGCAGCTTAGAACCCGCTTTGGGCAATGAGCAGTTCTTC. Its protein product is CASSLEPALGNEQFF.

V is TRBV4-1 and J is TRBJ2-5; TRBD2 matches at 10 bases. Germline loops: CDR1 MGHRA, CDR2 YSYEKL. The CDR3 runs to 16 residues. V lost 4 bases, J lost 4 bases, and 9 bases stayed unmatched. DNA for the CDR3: TGCGCCAGCAGCCCCTCGGGTAGCGGGGGGCCAGAGACCCAGTACTTC. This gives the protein CASSPSGSGGPETQYF.

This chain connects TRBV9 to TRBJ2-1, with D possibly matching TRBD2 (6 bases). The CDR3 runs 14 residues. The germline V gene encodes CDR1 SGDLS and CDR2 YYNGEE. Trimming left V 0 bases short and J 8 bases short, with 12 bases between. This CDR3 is CASSVGTERDEQFF. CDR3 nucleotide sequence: TGTGCCAGCAGCGTAGGGACTGAGCGGGATGAGCAGTTCTTC.

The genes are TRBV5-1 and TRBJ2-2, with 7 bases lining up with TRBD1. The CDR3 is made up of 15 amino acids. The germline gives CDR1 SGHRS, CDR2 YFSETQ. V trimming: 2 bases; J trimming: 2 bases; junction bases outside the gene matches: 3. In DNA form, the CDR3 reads TGCGCCAGCAGCTTACAGGGGCCCAACACCGGGGAGCTGTTTTTT. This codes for CASSLQGPNTGELFF.

CDR3 residues: CASSLSGARGAPTNSPLHF. As DNA, the CDR3 is TGTGCCAGCAGTTTATCGGGGGCTAGGGGCGCCCCCACCAATTCACCCCTCCACTTT. The rearrangement links TRBV27 to TRBJ1-6; possible D gene TRBD1, 6 bases. The V gene's germline CDR1 is MNHEY and CDR2 SMNVEV (reference sequence). This CDR3 spans 19 amino acids. V was trimmed by 0 bases and J by 7 bases, leaving 22 bases between them.

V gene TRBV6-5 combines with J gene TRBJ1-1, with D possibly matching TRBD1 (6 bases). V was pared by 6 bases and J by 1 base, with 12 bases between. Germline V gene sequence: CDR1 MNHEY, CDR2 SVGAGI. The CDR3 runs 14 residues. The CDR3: CASRLQGRNTEAFF. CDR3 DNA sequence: TGTGCCAGCAGATTACAGGGAAGGAACACTGAAGCTTTCTTT.

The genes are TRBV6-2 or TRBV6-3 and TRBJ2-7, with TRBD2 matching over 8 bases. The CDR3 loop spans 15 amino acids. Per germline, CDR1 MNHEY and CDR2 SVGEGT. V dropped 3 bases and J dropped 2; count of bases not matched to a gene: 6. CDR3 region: CASSYLAGPAYEQYF. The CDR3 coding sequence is TGTGCCAGCAGTTATTTAGCGGGGCCGGCCTACGAGCAGTACTTC.